What follows describes a single T cell receptor (beta chain). What it binds is unknown. Approximately 93,000 TCR templates per sample were assayed. This table comes from immunoSEQ multiplex PCR, and its TCRdb copy is limited to in-frame clones, with some not included. The sample holds about 110,000 clones, roughly 92% seen once. This record belongs to a study of siplizumab effects on memory and regulatory T cells. The study's findings and limits: Mean Treg-derived proportions of mappable alloreactive CD4+ clones were 68.8% for siplizumab and approximately 25% for controls. Roughly 75-97% of proliferating clones (CD4+ or CD8+) could not be assigned a naive or memory phenotype. The authors did not confirm suppressive function in proliferating Tregs from siplizumab cultures.

The CDR3 length is 17 residues. The sequencing input was CD4+ T cells sorted from blood. This clonotype originated in a human donor in good health. V usage is TRBV21-1 and J usage is TRBJ1-5; whether TRBD1, the table's D call, matches the DNA was not checked. TRBV21-1 is deemed a pseudogene. CDR3 sequence: CASSKEGQGSSNQPQHF. DNA of the CDR3: TGTGCCAGCAGCAAAGAAGGACAGGGAAGTAGCAATCAGCCCCAGCATTTT.